This T cell receptor (beta chain) appears in the sequencing data of a study of cytotoxic CD8 clonotypes in ibrutinib-treated CLL. Study-level results: A rise in clonality was seen at ibrutinib response, and a fall back toward baseline was seen at progression.

Profiling relied on immunoSEQ multiplex PCR, and the TCRdb table lists in-frame clones only, not all of them. The sample has roughly 250,000 clones, under 75% seen once; the top ten hold about 16%. About this clone itself: No antigen is known for it.

The source was PBMCs, collected after 24 months of ibrutinib treatment. This TCR was sampled from a human donor with chronic lymphocytic leukemia.

CDR3 bases: TGTGCCAGCAGCTGGACAGGGGTTAGGGAGACCCAGTACTTC. This gives the protein CASSWTGVRETQYF. The chain is built from TRBV7-2 and TRBJ2-5; 9 bases align to TRBD1. CDR1 and CDR2 from the germline V gene are SGHTA and FQGNSA. The CDR3 runs 14 residues. V lost 4 bases and J lost 5; bases outside the gene matches: 5.